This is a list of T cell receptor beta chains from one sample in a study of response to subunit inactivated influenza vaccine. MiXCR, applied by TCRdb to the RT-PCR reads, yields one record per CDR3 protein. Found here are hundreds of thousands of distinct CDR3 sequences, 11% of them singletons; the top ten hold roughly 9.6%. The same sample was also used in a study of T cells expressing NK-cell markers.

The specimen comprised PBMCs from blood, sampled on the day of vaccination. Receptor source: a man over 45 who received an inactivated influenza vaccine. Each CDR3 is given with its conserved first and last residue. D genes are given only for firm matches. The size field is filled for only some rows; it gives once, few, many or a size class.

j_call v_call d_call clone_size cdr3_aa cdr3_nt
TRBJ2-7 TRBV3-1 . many CASSQDYRVAEQYF TGTGCCAGCAGCCAAGATTACAGGGTGGCCGAGCAGTACTTC
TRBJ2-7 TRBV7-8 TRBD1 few CASSPTGGDRYEQYF TGTGCCAGCAGCCCTACAGGGGGCGATAGGTACGAGCAGTACTTC
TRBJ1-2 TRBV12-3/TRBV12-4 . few CASRKTESYGYTF TGTGCCAGCAGGAAGACAGAGTCATATGGCTACACCTTC
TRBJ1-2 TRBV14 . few CASSQDGAYGYTF TGTGCCAGCAGCCAAGATGGCGCGTATGGCTACACCTTC
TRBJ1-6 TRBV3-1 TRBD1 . CASSSTGSSPLHF TGTGCCAGCAGTTCGACAGGGTCCTCACCCCTCCACTTT
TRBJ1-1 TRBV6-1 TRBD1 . CASSLRGTAGTNTEAFF TGTGCCAGCAGCCTCAGGGGGACGGCGGGGACGAACACTGAAGCTTTCTTT
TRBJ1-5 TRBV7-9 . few CASSGTGYQPQHF TGTGCCAGCAGCGGTACAGGGTATCAGCCCCAGCATTTT
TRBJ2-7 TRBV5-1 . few CASSFEGVPYEQYF TGCGCCAGCAGCTTTGAGGGAGTCCCCTACGAGCAGTACTTC
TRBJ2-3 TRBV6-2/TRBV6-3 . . CASSYLAGPGDTQYF TGTGCCAGCAGTTACTTAGCAGGCCCGGGGGATACGCAGTATTTT
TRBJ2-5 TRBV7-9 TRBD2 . CASSSYRLAAEETQYF TGTGCCAGCAGTAGCTACCGACTAGCGGCAGAAGAGACCCAGTACTTC
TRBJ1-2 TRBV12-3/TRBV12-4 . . CASSGGAFGYTF TGTGCCAGCAGCGGAGGGGCCTTTGGCTACACCTTC
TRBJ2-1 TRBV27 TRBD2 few CASSHASGRLSNEQFF TGTGCCAGCAGTCACGCCAGCGGGAGGTTGTCGAATGAGCAGTTCTTC
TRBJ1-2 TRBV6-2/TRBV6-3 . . CASSYGHPYYGYTF TGTGCCAGCAGTTATGGACATCCGTACTATGGCTACACCTTC
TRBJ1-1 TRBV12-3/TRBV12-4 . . CASSRPGMNTEAFF TGTGCCAGCAGCCGTCCGGGGATGAACACTGAAGCTTTCTTT
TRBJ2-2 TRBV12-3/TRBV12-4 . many CASSRTSGELFF TGTGCCAGCAGCAGGACTTCCGGGGAGCTGTTTTTT
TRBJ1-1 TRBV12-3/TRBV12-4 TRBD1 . CASSLWDRGPAFF TGTGCCAGCAGTTTATGGGACAGGGGGCCCGCTTTCTTT
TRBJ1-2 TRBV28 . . CASTQDTRDYGYTF TGTGCCAGCACTCAGGACACTAGGGACTATGGCTACACCTTC